Each of the 10 T cell receptor beta chains below was sequenced from the same sample in a study of cytomegalovirus exposure and HLA in healthy donors. Assay: immunoSEQ multiplex PCR; the TCRdb copy retains only in-frame clones and omits some. The table has 150,000 to 170,000 clones, about 86% seen once. The sequenced sample was PBMCs. These receptors all come from a human donor in good health.

The chain joins TRBV25-1 to TRBJ2-1; no definite D call. CDR3 size: 15 residues. Germline V gene data show CDR1 as MGHDK and CDR2 as SYGVNS. The V end lost 4 bases, the J end lost 6 bases, and 16 bases lay between the germline ends. The CDR3 sequence: CASSGLLTTPNEQFF. The CDR3 coding sequence is TGTGCCAGCAGTGGACTGCTGACCACACCCAATGAGCAGTTCTTC.

The gene calls are TRBV19 and TRBJ1-5; D is ambiguous. This CDR3 has 17 residues. Germline CDR1 LNHDA, CDR2 SQIVND (reference sequence). V lost 3 bases and J 0 bases, leaving 15 bases between the germline ends. The CDR3 DNA reads TGTGCCAGTAGTATCTTCTTGGCATCAAATAGCAATCAGCCCCAGCATTTT. Translated, it gives CASSIFLASNSNQPQHF.

This CDR3 is CASSPRQTEAFF. The CDR3 DNA reads as TGTGCCAGTAGTCCCAGACAGACAGAAGCTTTCTTT. V is TRBV19 and J is TRBJ1-1, with a weak D call TRBD1 (5 bases). Trimming shortened V by 5 bases and J by 8 bases, and 12 bases separated the two germline ends. Germline values: CDR1 LNHDA, CDR2 SQIVND (reference sequence). The CDR3 loop spans 12 amino acids.

V gene TRBV12-5 combines with J gene TRBJ1-1; D possibly corresponds to TRBD1 (5 bases). The CDR3 is 16 amino acids. Germline CDR1 and CDR2: LGHNT and FRNRAP. V lost 5 bases, J lost 1 base, and 17 bases lay in between. The CDR3 loop is CASGPKEWGENTEAFF. In DNA form, the CDR3 reads TGTGCTAGTGGTCCGAAGGAGTGGGGCGAGAACACTGAAGCTTTCTTT. The variable domain in full, completed from reference TRBV12-5 and TRBJ1-1, reads DARVTQTPRHKVTEMGQEVTMRCQPILGHNTVFWYRQTMMQGLELLAYFRNRAPLDDSGMPKDRFSAEMPDATLATLKIQPSEPRDSAVYFCASGPKEWGENTEAFFGQGTRLTVV.

This rearrangement joins TRBV11-3 to TRBJ2-1; D remains unclear. There are 17 residues in the CDR3. The germline V and J ends were trimmed by 4 bases and 0 bases, with 16 bases remaining between them. Germline assignment: CDR1 SGHNT and CDR2 YENEEA. The CDR3, as DNA: TGTGCCAGCAGCTCCACCCGTACATGGAGCTCCTACAATGAGCAGTTCTTC. Its translation is CASSSTRTWSSYNEQFF.

The rearrangement joins TRBV7-2 to TRBJ1-2; D is uncertain. Per germline, CDR1 SGHTA and CDR2 FQGNSA. The germline V and J ends were trimmed by 0 bases and 5 bases, with 10 bases remaining between them. This CDR3 is built from 14 residues. CDR3 in amino acids: CASSLAGSSYGYTF. In DNA, the CDR3 is TGTGCCAGCAGCTTAGCGGGCAGTTCTTATGGCTACACCTTC.

V is TRBV6-5 and J is TRBJ1-2; D is uncertain. Deletions cut 5 bases from V and 4 bases from J, with 17 bases between. The germline gives CDR1 MNHEY, CDR2 SVGAGI. The CDR3 has 15 amino acids. The CDR3 coding sequence is TGTGCCAGCAGTCGAGAGGCAGCGAGCACCTATGGCTACACCTTC. It is translated as CASSREAASTYGYTF.

The genes are TRBV7-9 and TRBJ1-5, with a possible D match to TRBD1 (6 bases). The CDR3 covers 18 residues. The V and J ends lost 1 base and 0 bases respectively, with 16 bases between them. CDR1 is SEHNR and CDR2 is FQNEAQ in the germline V gene (reference sequence). The DNA of the CDR3 is TGTGCCAGCAGCTTAGGAACTAAACAGGGAACTAGCAATCAGCCCCAGCATTTT. It yields the protein CASSLGTKQGTSNQPQHF.

The table lists this clone with a count of one. The chain combines TRBV29-1 with TRBJ2-4; weak D call: TRBD1 (7 bases). Germline V gene lookup returns CDR1 SQVTM and CDR2 ANQGSEA. The V end was cut by 4 bases, the J end by 0 bases, with 13 bases between. CDR3 length: 15 residues. The CDR3 nucleotides read TGCAGCGTTGCCCACAGGGGACTAGCCAAAAACATTCAGTACTTC. Protein sequence: CSVAHRGLAKNIQYF.

J is TRBJ1-2 and V is TRBV5-4; a possible D gene is TRBD1 (5 bases). Trimming cost V 2 bases and J 3 bases, with 11 bases left between them. This CDR3 is built from 14 residues. CDR1 SGHNT and CDR2 YYREEE come from the germline V gene (reference sequence). The CDR3 DNA is TGTGCCAGCAGCTTAACCAGGGCGGACTATGGCTACACCTTC. This gives the protein CASSLTRADYGYTF.